This T cell receptor beta chain was obtained from a study of blood T cell repertoires in COVID-19. Germline values: CDR1 MNHNS, CDR2 SASEGT. V lost 0 bases to trimming and J lost 4 bases, with 13 bases between them. The CDR3 spans 15 residues. The protocol was immunoSEQ multiplex PCR, while the TCRdb copy is restricted to in-frame clones and leaves out a portion. The profile shows 250,000 to 300,000 clones, about 89% of them singletons. This sequence was found in a human donor in a cohort exposed to, infected with or recovered from COVID-19 (not recorded which). The donor label of this sample is uncertain. This sequence joins TRBV6-1 and TRBJ2-7; D call uncertain. Specimen: PBMCs or T cells enriched from blood (not recorded which). In DNA form, the CDR3 reads TGTGCCAGCAGTGAAGCGTTGTACAGTGGATACGAGCAGTACTTC. This codes for CASSEALYSGYEQYF.